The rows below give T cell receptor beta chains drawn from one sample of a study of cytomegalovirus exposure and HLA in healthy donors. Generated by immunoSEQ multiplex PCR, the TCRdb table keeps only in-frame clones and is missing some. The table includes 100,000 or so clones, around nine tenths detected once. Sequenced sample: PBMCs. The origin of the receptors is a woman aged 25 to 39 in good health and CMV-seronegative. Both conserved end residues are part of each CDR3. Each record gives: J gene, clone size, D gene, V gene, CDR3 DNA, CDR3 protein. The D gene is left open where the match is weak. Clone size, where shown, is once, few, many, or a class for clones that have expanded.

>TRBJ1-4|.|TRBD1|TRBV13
TGTGCCAGCAGCTTAAGGGACAGGGTTTATCTTAATGAAAAACTGTTTTTT
CASSLRDRVYLNEKLFF
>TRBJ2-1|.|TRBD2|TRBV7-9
TGTGCCAGCAGCGTGGCGGGGGGAGGTCTCAATGAGCAGTTCTTC
CASSVAGGGLNEQFF
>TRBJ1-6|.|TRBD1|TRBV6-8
TGTGCCAGCAGCCAACCTCGGACAGGGGGGGCCCTCCACTTT
CASSQPRTGGALHF
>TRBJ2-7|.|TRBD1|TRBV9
TGTGCCAGCAGCGCCCGGGGACAGCCCTACGAGCAGTACTTC
CASSARGQPYEQYF
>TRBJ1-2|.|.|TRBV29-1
TGCAGCGCCAGCATAGCCTCCCAGCCCCTTAACTATGGCTACACCTTC
CSASIASQPLNYGYTF
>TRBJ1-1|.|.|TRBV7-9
TGTGCCAGCAGCTTTGGACACTCTGAAGCTTTCTTT
CASSFGHSEAFF
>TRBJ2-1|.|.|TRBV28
TGTGCCAGCAGTTTAGACTCCCCGGTGCAGTTCTTC
CASSLDSPVQFF
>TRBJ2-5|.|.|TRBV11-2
TGTGCCAGCAGCCTCCCCCGGGGGTGGGTGGAGACCCAGTACTTC
CASSLPRGWVETQYF
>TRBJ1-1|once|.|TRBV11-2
TGTGCCAGCAGCTTAAGGACAACTTCAGCAACGAACACTGAAGCTTTCTTT
CASSLRTTSATNTEAFF
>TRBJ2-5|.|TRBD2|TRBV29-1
TGCAGCCTTAGGACGTCGGGGGGGGAGACCCAGTACTTC
CSLRTSGGETQYF
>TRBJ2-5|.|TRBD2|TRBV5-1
TGCGCCAGCAGCTTAGGACTAGCGGGAGGACAAGAGACCCAGTACTTC
CASSLGLAGGQETQYF
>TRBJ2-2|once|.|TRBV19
TGTGCCAGTAACCCGATCAGTATTGCGAACACCGGGGAGCTGTTTTTT
CASNPISIANTGELFF
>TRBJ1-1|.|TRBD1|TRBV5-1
TGCGCCAGCAGTCCCGGGACAGGGGTTTTGTACACTGAAGCTTTCTTT
CASSPGTGVLYTEAFF
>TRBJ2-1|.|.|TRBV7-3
TGTGCCAGCAGCGCGCCCCCGGGTCGGAATGAGCAGTTCTTC
CASSAPPGRNEQFF
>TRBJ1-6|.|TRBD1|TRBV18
TGTGCCAGCTCACCCTTGGACAGGGCCGGGGATTCACCCCTCCACTTT
CASSPLDRAGDSPLHF
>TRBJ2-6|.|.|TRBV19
TGTGCCAGTAAGGACAGACCTGCCTCTGGGGCCAACGTCCTGACTTTC
CASKDRPASGANVLTF
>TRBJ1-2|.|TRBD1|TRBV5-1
TGCGCCAGCAGCTTTTCCCCGACAGGGTCCGATTCGAGGGGCTACACCTTC
CASSFSPTGSDSRGYTF
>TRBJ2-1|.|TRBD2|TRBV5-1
TGCGCCAGCAGGGTGGGGGGGACTAGCGGTTACAATGAGCAGTTCTTC
CASRVGGTSGYNEQFF
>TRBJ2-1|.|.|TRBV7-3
TGTGCCAGCAGCCCGCAGGGTGCGAATGAGCAGTTCTTC
CASSPQGANEQFF
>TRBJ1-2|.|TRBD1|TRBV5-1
TGCGCCAGCAGCCCGGGGACAGGGGTAATCTATGGCTACACCTTC
CASSPGTGVIYGYTF
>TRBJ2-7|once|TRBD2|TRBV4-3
TGCGCCAGCAGCCAAGATCTAGGCGGGAGAACCTACGAGCAGTACTTC
CASSQDLGGRTYEQYF
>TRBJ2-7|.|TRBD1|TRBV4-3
TGCGCCAGCAGCCGCGTCGGTGGGACAGGGTCATACGAGCAGTACTTC
CASSRVGGTGSYEQYF
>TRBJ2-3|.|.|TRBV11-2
TGTGCCAGCAGCTTAGAGGGTGGAAGGGGAGATACGCAGTATTTT
CASSLEGGRGDTQYF
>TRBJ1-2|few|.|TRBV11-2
TGTGCCAGCAGCTTAACATCCTATGGCTACACCTTC
CASSLTSYGYTF
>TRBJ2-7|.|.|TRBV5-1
TGCGCCAGCAGCTTCCGGACGGGAAACTACGAGCAGTACTTC
CASSFRTGNYEQYF
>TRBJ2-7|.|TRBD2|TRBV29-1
TGCAGCGTTGAACGTGGGGGGGGTATCACCTACGAGCAGTACTTC
CSVERGGGITYEQYF
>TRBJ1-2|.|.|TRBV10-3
TGTGCCATCAAGTGGGGGTCCGGGGGCTATGGCTACACCTTC
CAIKWGSGGYGYTF
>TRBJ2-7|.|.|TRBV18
TGTGCCAGCTCACCACCGGTGCTAGCTGACGAGCAGTACTTC
CASSPPVLADEQYF
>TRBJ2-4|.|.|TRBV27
TGTGCCAGCAGTTCATGGGGCTTTGGCAAAAACATTCAGTACTTC
CASSSWGFGKNIQYF
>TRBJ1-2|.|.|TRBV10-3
TGTGCCATCAGTGAGGGGGGGTTCTATGGCTACACCTTC
CAISEGGFYGYTF
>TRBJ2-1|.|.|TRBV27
TGTGCCAGCAGTCGGGGTGGCAATGAGCAGTTCTTC
CASSRGGNEQFF
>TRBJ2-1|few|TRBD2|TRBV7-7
TGTGCTAGCAGCTCGGGACTAGCGGGACTGAGAACCTACAATGAGCAGTTCTTC
CASSSGLAGLRTYNEQFF
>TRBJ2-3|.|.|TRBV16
TGTGCCAGCAGCCAATCGACTAGTAGTGCAGATACGCAGTATTTT
CASSQSTSSADTQYF
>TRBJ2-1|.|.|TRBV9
TGTGCCAGCAGCGTAGAACTGCACAATGAGCAGTTCTTC
CASSVELHNEQFF
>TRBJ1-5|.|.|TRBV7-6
TGTGCCAGCAGCTTAGAGCAGGGTAGGAATCAGCCCCAGCATTTT
CASSLEQGRNQPQHF
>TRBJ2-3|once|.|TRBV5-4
TGTGCCAGCAGCCCCACCCCTGACCTTACTAATACGCAGTATTTT
CASSPTPDLTNTQYF
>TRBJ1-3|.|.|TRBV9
TGTGCCAGCAGCGTAGGCGAGATTGCCGGAAACACCATATATTTT
CASSVGEIAGNTIYF
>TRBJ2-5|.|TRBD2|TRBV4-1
TGCGCCAGCAGCCGCAACCTAGCGGGGGCGGGGGAGACCCAGTACTTC
CASSRNLAGAGETQYF
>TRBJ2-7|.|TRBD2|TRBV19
TGTGCCAGTAGTATAGCCGGGGGGGATAGGTACTTC
CASSIAGGDRYF
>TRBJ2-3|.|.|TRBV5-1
TGCGCCAGCAGCTCCTGGGGGCCGGGAGATACGCAGTATTTT
CASSSWGPGDTQYF
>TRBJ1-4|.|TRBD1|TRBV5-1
TGCGCCAGCAGCCGACAGGGGGCGCAGGCTAATGAAAAACTGTTTTTT
CASSRQGAQANEKLFF
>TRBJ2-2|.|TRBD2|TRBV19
TGTGCCAGTTCCTCTGTAGCGGGGGTTAGTGAGGGGGAGCTGTTTTTT
CASSSVAGVSEGELFF
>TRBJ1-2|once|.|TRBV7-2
TGTGCCAGCAGCCCCGGGGTCCGACTTTATGGCTACACCTTC
CASSPGVRLYGYTF
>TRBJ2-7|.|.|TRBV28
TGTGCCAGCAGTTTATCCAAATACGAGCAGTACTTC
CASSLSKYEQYF
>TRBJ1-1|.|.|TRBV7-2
TGTGCCAGCAGCTTACTTCGACAGCCGAACACTGAAGCTTTCTTT
CASSLLRQPNTEAFF
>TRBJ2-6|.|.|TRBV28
TGTGCCAGCAGTTTGCGCAAAGACAGCTCTGGGGCCAACGTCCTGACTTTC
CASSLRKDSSGANVLTF
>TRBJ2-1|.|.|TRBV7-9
TGTGCCAGCAGCTTAGTACCAAATTCGGGGTATGAGCAGTTCTTC
CASSLVPNSGYEQFF
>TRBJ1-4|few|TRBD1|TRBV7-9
TGTGCCAGCAGCTTAGGCGCGGTTCGGACAGGGGGTGAAAAACTGTTTTTT
CASSLGAVRTGGEKLFF
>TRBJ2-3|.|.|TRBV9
TGTGCCAGCAGCTCGGGAGTCGTAGGACCAGATACGCAGTATTTT
CASSSGVVGPDTQYF
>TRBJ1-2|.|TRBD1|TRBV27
TGTGCCAGCAGCGATGGACAGGGATATGGCTACACCTTC
CASSDGQGYGYTF
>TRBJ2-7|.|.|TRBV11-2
TGTGCCAGCAGCTCTTTCTCCTACGAGCAGTACTTC
CASSSFSYEQYF
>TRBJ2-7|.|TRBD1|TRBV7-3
TGTGCCAGCAGCCGGACAGGGGAAACCCACGAGCAGTACTTC
CASSRTGETHEQYF
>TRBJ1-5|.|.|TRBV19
TGTGCCAGTAGTCCACAAGTATCGGGGGGCCAGCCCCAGCATTTT
CASSPQVSGGQPQHF
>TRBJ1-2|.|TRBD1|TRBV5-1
TGCGCCAGCAGACCAGGGGGCACCTATGGCTACACCTTC
CASRPGGTYGYTF
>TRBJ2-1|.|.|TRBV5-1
TGCGCCAGCAGTTTAGGAGGGGAATACAATGAGCAGTTCTTC
CASSLGGEYNEQFF
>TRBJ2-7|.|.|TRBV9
TGTGCCAGTTCCTCAGATGGACAGAGGGGCTACGAGCAGTACTTC
CASSSDGQRGYEQYF
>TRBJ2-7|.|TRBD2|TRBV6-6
TGTGCCAGCAGTGCACTAGCGGGGGCCTACGAGCAGTACTTC
CASSALAGAYEQYF
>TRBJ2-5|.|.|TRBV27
TGTGCCATCCCCCCCCCTACTAGACAAGAGACCCAGTACTTC
CAIPPPTRQETQYF
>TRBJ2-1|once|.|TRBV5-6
TGTGCCAGCAGCTTCCAGATAAGCTCCTACAATGAGCAGTTCTTC
CASSFQISSYNEQFF